This T cell receptor beta chain was profiled in a study of beta chain features in type 1 diabetes. The CDR3 is 15 residues long. Deletions cut 6 bases from V and 0 bases from J, with 15 bases between. The germline V gene encodes CDR1 MDHEN and CDR2 SYDVKM. Study outcomes and limitations: Compared to healthy donors, patients appeared to have naive, central memory and Treg TCRB repertoires that were more alike.

What was sequenced were expressed TCRB transcripts, since all of the isolated RNA had been reverse transcribed. Here immunoSEQ multiplex PCR was the method, and the copy in TCRdb shows in-frame clones only, minus some. Of roughly 41,000 clones detected, 49% appear once; the ten largest clones hold 0.72%. A note on this clone: Its antigen is not known.

V usage is TRBV28 and J usage is TRBJ2-7, with D perhaps TRBD1 (6 bases). Sequenced input: central memory CD4+ T cells from blood. This TCR derives from a woman aged 18-29 years in good health. The CDR3 sequence is CASRAGTPYSYEQYF. The CDR3 nucleotides read TGTGCCAGCAGGGCTGGGACACCTTACTCCTACGAGCAGTACTTC. The full variable domain, in which reference TRBV28 and TRBJ2-7 provide the parts outside the CDR3, is DVKVTQSSRYLVKRTGEKVFLECVQDMDHENMFWYRQDPGLGLRLIYFSYDVKMKEKGDIPEGYSVSREKKERFSLILESASTNQTSMYLCASRAGTPYSYEQYFGPGTRLTVT.